The source of this T cell receptor (beta chain) is a study of T cells in Graves' hyperthyroidism and ophthalmopathy. Study-level information: Pretreatment peripheral blood was obtained at initial diagnosis.

RNA transcripts provided the source from which TCR beta CDR3 regions were amplified. A first-round RT-PCR of the TCR CDR3 used the HTBI primer set. TCRdb fed the multiplex PCR reads into MiXCR, producing one record per CDR3 protein. This sample has some 600,000 distinct CDR3 sequences, with about 15% found just once. The sample was blood. The sequence came from a woman younger than 45 with Graves' hyperthyroidism that later progressed to Graves' ophthalmopathy.

The CDR3, as DNA: TGTGCCAGCTCACCGGCGCCCGGGTCTAGCGGGAGTGAGACCCAGTACTTC. Translated, it gives CASSPAPGSSGSETQYF. The chain recombines TRBV18 with TRBJ2-5; 10 nucleotides align to TRBD2. The CDR3 totals 17 residues. Germline V gene lookup returns CDR1 KGHSH and CDR2 LQKENI. J lost 5 bases, V lost 3 bases, and 12 bases had no gene match.